The 22 T cell receptor beta chains presented below share a single source sample, sequenced in a study of CD4 T cells in relation to SARS-CoV-2 and coronaviruses (dated by TCRdb to about 2021). Libraries were constructed by the immunoSEQ multiplex PCR assay. TCRdb carries this immuneACCESS record with in-frame sequences only. Its versions omit some clonotypes, under half of them owing to an unresolved V gene in the studies checked, with the rest unexplained. This sample lists tens of thousands of clones; approximately 85% were detected once. The ten largest clones take up roughly 3% of the sample. The sample comprised memory CD4+ T cells from PBMCs. The cell subset or site label here, explained by the study, means: memory (non-naive) CD4+ T cells. The receptor set was obtained from an adult with COVID-19.

This rearrangement joins TRBV9 to TRBJ2-1; TRBD2 is a possible D gene (6 bases). This CDR3 contains 15 residues. The V end lost 4 bases, the J end lost 0 bases, and 11 bases lay between the germline ends. Germline values: CDR1 SGDLS, CDR2 YYNGEE. The CDR3 spells CASSRRRDSYNEQFF. The CDR3 bases are TGTGCCAGCAGCCGGCGGAGGGACTCCTACAATGAGCAGTTCTTC.

In its sample, this clone was seen a few times. This chain connects TRBV6-5 to TRBJ2-1, with 15 bases that match TRBD2. The CDR3 is made up of 14 amino acids. CDR1 and CDR2 from the germline V gene are MNHEY and SVGAGI. The ends lost 6 bases at V and 12 bases at J; junction bases unmatched: 6. The CDR3 region has the DNA TGTGCCAGCAGGGGACTAGCGGGAGGCGGGGGGCAGTTCTTC. This translates into CASRGLAGGGGQFF.

This chain connects TRBV19 to TRBJ2-4; 13 positions match TRBD2. Per germline, CDR1 LNHDA and CDR2 SQIVND (reference sequence). The V segment lost 10 bases and the J segment 0 bases; nucleotides outside the gene matches: 6. CDR3 length: 16 amino acids. CDR3 coding DNA: TGTGCCACCCGGACTAGCGGGAGACTAGCCAAAAACATTCAGTACTTC. The encoded protein is CATRTSGRLAKNIQYF.

This rearrangement joins TRBV7-8 to TRBJ2-7; 7 bases align to TRBD2. Germline V gene lookup returns CDR1 SGHVS and CDR2 FQNEAQ. The CDR3 runs 17 residues. J lost 6 bases, V lost 2 bases, and 16 bases had no gene match. The CDR3 protein is CASSLPRRLAINSEQYF. CDR3 in DNA: TGTGCCAGCAGCTTACCCCGCCGACTAGCCATTAACAGCGAGCAGTACTTC.

This clone has only one observation. This chain connects TRBV27 to TRBJ2-3; 12 bases map to TRBD2. The germline V gene encodes CDR1 MNHEY and CDR2 SMNVEV (reference sequence). There are 17 residues in the CDR3. Trimming took 1 base from V and 3 from J; bases not matched to a gene: 5. The CDR3 loop is CASSLLKTSGSTDTQYF. The DNA of the CDR3 is TGTGCCAGCAGTTTATTGAAGACTAGCGGGAGTACAGATACGCAGTATTTT.

The gene calls are TRBV5-1 and TRBJ1-3, with 11 bases identical to TRBD1. This CDR3 region has 16 residues. The junction had 2 bases not matched to a gene; V was cut back by 3 bases and J by 0 bases. Per germline, CDR1 SGHRS and CDR2 YFSETQ. CDR3 amino acids: CASSWTGGHSGNTIYF. The DNA of the CDR3 is TGCGCCAGCAGCTGGACAGGGGGCCACTCTGGAAACACCATATATTTT.

The chain is built from TRBV28 and TRBJ2-3; the match to TRBD2 covers 8 bases. There are 15 residues in the CDR3. The V and J ends lost 4 bases and 8 bases, in that order; junction bases with no gene match: 11. CDR1 and CDR2 (germline): MDHEN, SYDVKM. DNA for the CDR3: TGTGCCAGCAGTTCTTGGACTAGCCGGCGTGGTACGCAGTATTTT. Translated: CASSSWTSRRGTQYF.

The chain has TRBV7-2 and TRBJ2-5, with 10 bases fitting TRBD2. Germline V CDR1 and CDR2: SGHTA, FQGNSA. J was trimmed by 2 bases and V by 3 bases; bases with no gene match: 3. The CDR3 has 15 residues. The CDR3 bases are TGTGCCAGCAGCTTCTCGACTAGCGGGCAAGAGACCCAGTACTTC. This gives the protein CASSFSTSGQETQYF. The full variable domain, completed using reference TRBV7-2 and TRBJ2-5, is GAGVSQSPSNKVTEKGKDVELRCDPISGHTALYWYRQSLGQGLEFLIYFQGNSAPDKSGLPSDRFSAERTGGSVSTLTIQRTQQEDSAVYLCASSFSTSGQETQYFGPGTRLLVL.

This sequence joins TRBV27 and TRBJ2-1, with 13 bases aligning to TRBD2. V lost 5 bases and J lost 5; bases outside the gene matches: 9. The germline V gene encodes CDR1 MNHEY and CDR2 SMNVEV (reference sequence). The CDR3 totals 17 residues. The CDR3 region is CASSPRAGTSGNNEQFF. The CDR3 DNA is TGTGCCAGCAGTCCAAGAGCCGGGACTAGCGGGAACAATGAGCAGTTCTTC.

This clone showed up just once. The chain recombines TRBV11-2 with TRBJ2-5; 10 bases match TRBD2. Germline loops: CDR1 SGHAT, CDR2 FQNNGV. V was clipped by 5 bases and J by 7 bases; unmatched bases: 10. The CDR3 contains 15 residues. CDR3 sequence: CASSRLAGVVWTQYF. In DNA, the CDR3 is TGTGCCAGCAGCCGTCTAGCGGGAGTGGTTTGGACCCAGTACTTC.

The chain couples TRBV19 to TRBJ2-1; 11 positions match TRBD2. The CDR3 is 16 residues long. Per germline, CDR1 LNHDA and CDR2 SQIVND (reference sequence). Trimming cost V 2 bases and J 7 bases; bases outside gene matches: 7. DNA of the CDR3: TGTGCCAGTAGTATACTAGCGGGAGGCATATGGAATGAGCAGTTCTTC. Translating it yields CASSILAGGIWNEQFF.

The chain links TRBV29-1 to TRBJ2-3, with 8 bases lining up with TRBD1. From germline, CDR1 is SQVTM and CDR2 ANQGSEA. This CDR3 contains 12 residues. The junction had 3 bases not matched to a gene; V was cut back by 6 bases and J by 4 bases. This CDR3 reads CSVDRGPDTQYF. The CDR3 coding sequence is TGCAGCGTCGACAGGGGCCCAGATACGCAGTATTTT.

The chain has TRBV13 and TRBJ2-7, with unresolved D. The CDR3 is 12 residues long. Trimming cost V 1 base and J 2 bases, with 3 bases left between them. Germline values: CDR1 PRHDT, CDR2 FYEKMQ (reference sequence). CDR3 amino acids: CASSLETYEQYF. CDR3 DNA: TGTGCCAGCAGCTTAGAAACCTACGAGCAGTACTTC.

J is TRBJ1-1 and V is TRBV5-5; tentatively, D is TRBD1 (5 bases). Trimming took off 3 bases at V and 2 bases at J, with 11 bases between the two ends. Germline lookup yields CDR1 SGHKS and CDR2 YYEKEE (reference sequence). The CDR3 spans 14 residues. Written as DNA, the CDR3 is TGTGCCAGCAGCTGGGGGACGGATAACACTGAAGCTTTCTTT. This sequence encodes CASSWGTDNTEAFF.

V usage is TRBV2 and J usage is TRBJ2-5; the D gene could be TRBD1 or TRBD2 (5 bases each). V lost 6 bases and J lost 3, with 17 bases in between. The CDR3 consists of 15 residues. From germline, CDR1 is SNHLY and CDR2 FYNNEI. As DNA, the CDR3 is TGTGCCAGCAGGCCGGGACGAGCCGAGGAAGAGACCCAGTACTTC. It specifies CASRPGRAEEETQYF.

About this clone: Other DNA sequences in the sample encode the same CDR3. J is TRBJ2-4 and V is TRBV2; D is unresolved. This CDR3 comprises 14 residues. CDR1 and CDR2 from the germline V gene are SNHLY and FYNNEI. Trimming pared 1 base from V and 0 bases from J, leaving 4 bases between. CDR3 DNA sequence: TGTGCCAGCAGTGAAGGGGGAGCCAAAAACATTCAGTACTTC. This gives the protein CASSEGGAKNIQYF.

The rearrangement links TRBV10-3 to TRBJ2-7; TRBD2 matches at 9 bases. J gave up 3 bases and V 6 bases, and 18 bases lay outside the gene matches. The CDR3 is 18 residues long. CDR1 is ENHRY and CDR2 is SYGVKD in the germline V gene. The CDR3 DNA sequence: TGTGCCATCAGAGCGGGAGGTACATCAAATCTTCGGGGCTACGAGCAGTACTTC. Translating it yields CAIRAGGTSNLRGYEQYF.

The chain has TRBV4-2 and TRBJ2-3; 9 nucleotides match TRBD2. From germline, CDR1 is LGHNA and CDR2 YNFKEQ. J gave up 1 base and V 0 bases, and 11 bases lay outside the gene matches. The length of the CDR3 is 19 residues. CDR3 in amino acids: CASSQDTSGRKVGTDTQYF. The CDR3 DNA sequence: TGTGCCAGCAGCCAAGATACTAGCGGGCGGAAAGTAGGCACAGATACGCAGTATTTT.

This clone was counted only a few times. The J gene is TRBJ2-7, the V gene TRBV6-5; 8 nucleotides line up with TRBD2. Germline V gene sequence: CDR1 MNHEY, CDR2 SVGAGI. This CDR3 comprises 15 residues. V was clipped by 6 bases and J by 4 bases; unmatched bases: 11. CDR3 nucleotide sequence: TGTGCCAGCAGCCCCGAGACGGGAGGGAGTTACGAGCAGTACTTC. Its translation is CASSPETGGSYEQYF.

CDR3 protein: CASSLGGLGAFF. The CDR3 bases are TGTGCCAGCAGCCTAGGGGGCCTGGGAGCTTTCTTT. The chain is built from TRBV6-5 and TRBJ1-1, with TRBD1 matching 7 bases. Germline trimming cut 6 bases from V and 10 bases from J; bases unmatched to any gene: 8. The CDR3 extends over 12 amino acids. Per the germline V gene, CDR1 is MNHEY and CDR2 is SVGAGI.

Written as DNA, the CDR3 is TGTGCCAGCAGTGGAAGTAATAGCGGGAGTCAGTGGTACGAGCAGTACTTC. Translating it yields CASSGSNSGSQWYEQYF. The V call is TRBV28, the J call TRBJ2-7; 9 bases align to TRBD2. Germline-derived CDR1 and CDR2 are MDHEN and SYDVKM. The V segment lost 5 bases and the J segment 4 bases; nucleotides outside the gene matches: 15. The CDR3 covers 17 residues.

The V gene is TRBV9, the J gene TRBJ2-5; D remains ambiguous. V was cut by 4 bases and J by 0 bases, with 10 bases left in between. There are 14 residues in the CDR3. CDR1 is SGDLS, CDR2 YYNGEE, per germline. CDR3 bases: TGTGCCAGCAGCCCGTGGGCAAACCAAGAGACCCAGTACTTC. Encoded protein: CASSPWANQETQYF.